This T cell receptor (beta chain) was captured by sequencing in a study of blood T cell repertoires in COVID-19. Turning to the study itself: COVID-19 samples, acute and convalescent, were from the United States, Italy and Spain. In each case, the material was cDNA or gDNA derived from T cells, B-cell-depleted T cells, or PBMCs.

The CDR3 spans 14 residues. Per germline, CDR1 SGHTA and CDR2 FQGNSA. J gave up 4 bases and V 7 bases, and 7 bases lay outside the gene matches. Participant age was 18 to 89 years, and participants resided in fewer than 30 US areas. Clones were read by immunoSEQ multiplex PCR, and TCRdb kept only the in-frame ones, dropping some. The sample carries 250,000 to 300,000 clones, about four fifths recorded once. This receptor was obtained from a man between 50 and 59 years old who had recovered from COVID-19. The sample taken for sequencing was PBMCs or T cells enriched from blood (not recorded which). J is TRBJ2-4 and V is TRBV7-2; 7 bases agree with TRBD1. Here the CDR3 reads CASTPGQPKNIQYF. CDR3 nucleotide sequence: TGTGCCAGCACCCCGGGACAGCCAAAAAACATTCAGTACTTC.